The 5 T cell receptor beta chains below come from one sample, sequenced in a study of T cells expressing NK-cell markers. TCRdb reworked the 5' RACE reads into one entry per CDR3 protein, no DNA. This table holds roughly 350,000 distinct CDR3 sequences. Sequenced material: blood T cells: a sorted CD56 or NKG2C T cell subset, CD4+ or CD8+ T cells, or bulk PBMC T cells (not recorded which). The receptors were gathered from a man aged 18 to 69 in good health.

V usage is TRBV6-5 and J usage is TRBJ2-3; TCRdb gives TRBD1 as the D gene, but with no DNA this cannot be confirmed. The CDR3 spans 17 residues. Germline V gene data show CDR1 as MNHEY and CDR2 as SVGAGI. The CDR3 sequence is CASSYSKGGAATDTQYF.

The chain carries TRBV6-5 and TRBJ2-3; TCRdb outputs TRBD1, but without DNA this stays unchecked. Germline-derived CDR1 and CDR2 are MNHEY and SVGAGI. The CDR3 runs 13 residues. CDR3 protein: CASSYEGGGTQYF.

The chain uses TRBV6-2 or TRBV6-3 and TRBJ1-6; the D gene TCRdb calls, TRBD1, cannot be checked with no DNA. This CDR3 comprises 15 residues. Looked up from germline, CDR1 is MNHEY and CDR2 is SVGEGT. The CDR3 loop reads CASGKPTGKDSPLHF.

This chain links TRBV20-1 with TRBJ2-5; absent DNA, TCRdb's TRBD1 call cannot be checked. The CDR3 is 15 residues long. Germline V gene sequence: CDR1 DFQATT, CDR2 SNEGSKA (reference sequence). The CDR3 loop reads CSARETGDRRETQYF.

The CDR3 sequence: CASSGGTAYAEAFF. V gene TRBV5-4 combines with J gene TRBJ1-1; TCRdb's D gene call, TRBD1, goes unchecked for lack of DNA. Germline assignment: CDR1 SGHNT and CDR2 YYREEE (reference sequence). CDR3 length: 14 amino acids.